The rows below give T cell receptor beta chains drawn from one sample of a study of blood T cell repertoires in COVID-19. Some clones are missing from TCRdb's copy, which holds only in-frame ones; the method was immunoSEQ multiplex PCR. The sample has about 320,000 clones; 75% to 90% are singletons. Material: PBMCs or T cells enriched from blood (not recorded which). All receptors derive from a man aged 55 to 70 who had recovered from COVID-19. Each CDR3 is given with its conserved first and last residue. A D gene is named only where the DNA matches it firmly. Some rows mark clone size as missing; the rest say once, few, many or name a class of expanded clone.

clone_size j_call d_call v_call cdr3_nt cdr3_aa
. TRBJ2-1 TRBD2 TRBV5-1 TGCGCCAGCAGCTTGGAAGCGGGAGGGTACAATGAGCAGTTCTTC CASSLEAGGYNEQFF
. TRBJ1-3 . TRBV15 TGTGCCAGCGGCCCGCCGGCTGGAAACACCATATATTTT CASGPPAGNTIYF
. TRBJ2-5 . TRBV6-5 TGTGCCAGCAGTACGCGGGGAGGCCAAGAGACCCAGTACTTC CASSTRGGQETQYF
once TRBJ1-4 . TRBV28 TGTGCCAGCAGTCCATACCGGGTGGGTGAGGCGCCCCCTGAAAAACTGTTTTTT CASSPYRVGEAPPEKLFF
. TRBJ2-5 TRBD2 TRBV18 TGTGCCAGCTCACCAGTGACTAGCGGAGATGGGGAGGCCCAGTACTTC CASSPVTSGDGEAQYF
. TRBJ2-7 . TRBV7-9 TGTGCCAGCAGCCAAATTAGAAGTCCCCCCTACGAGCAGTACTTC CASSQIRSPPYEQYF
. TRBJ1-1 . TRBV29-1 TGCAGCGTCGAACAGGGTAACACTGAAGCTTTCTTT CSVEQGNTEAFF
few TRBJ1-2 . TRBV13 TGTGCCAGCAGCTTAAAGTCCCCAGGTCGCTTCTATGGCTACACCTTC CASSLKSPGRFYGYTF
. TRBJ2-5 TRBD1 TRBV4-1 TGCGCCAGCAGTCGCGGACAGGCAGATGAGACCCAGTACTTC CASSRGQADETQYF
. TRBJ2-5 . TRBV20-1 TGCAGTGCTAGGACTCATGAGACCCAGTACTTC CSARTHETQYF
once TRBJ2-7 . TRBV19 TGTGCCAGTAGTCCACAGGGTGGCTACGAGCAGTACTTC CASSPQGGYEQYF
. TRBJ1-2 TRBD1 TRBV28 TGTGCCAGCAGTTTGTACCCAGGGGGGTCTCACTATGGCTACACCTTC CASSLYPGGSHYGYTF
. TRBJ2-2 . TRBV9 TGTGCCAGCAGCGTACAGGGCTCGAACACCGGGGAGCTGTTTTTT CASSVQGSNTGELFF
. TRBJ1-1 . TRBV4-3 TGCGCCAGCAGCCAAGATATAGGGGCTGATACTGAAGCTTTCTTT CASSQDIGADTEAFF
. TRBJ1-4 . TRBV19 TGTGCCAGTAGTTTCACAGCAACTAATGAAAAACTGTTTTTT CASSFTATNEKLFF
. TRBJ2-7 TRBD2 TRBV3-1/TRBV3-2 TGTGCCAGCAGCCACAAGCGGGAGCCCTCCTACGAGCAGTACTTC CASSHKREPSYEQYF
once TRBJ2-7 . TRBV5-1 TGCGCCAGCAGCCCCGAGTGGCGACAGGCCGACCACGAGCAGTACTTC CASSPEWRQADHEQYF
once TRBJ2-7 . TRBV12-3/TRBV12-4 TGTGCCAGCAGTTTACGTCCCCCCTACGAGCAGTACTTC CASSLRPPYEQYF
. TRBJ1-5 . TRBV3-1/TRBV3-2 TGTGCCAGCAGCCAAGATCGCGATCAGCCCCAGCATTTT CASSQDRDQPQHF
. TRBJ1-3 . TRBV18 TGTGCCAGCTCACCACGGGGACAACTCTCTGGAAACACCATATATTTT CASSPRGQLSGNTIYF
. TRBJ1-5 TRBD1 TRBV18 TGTGCCAGCTCACCACCGCAGGGGGCAAATCAGCCCCAGCATTTT CASSPPQGANQPQHF
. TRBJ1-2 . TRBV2 TGTGCCAGCACTCGTCGGGTTAACTATGGCTACACCTTC CASTRRVNYGYTF
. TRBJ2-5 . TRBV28 TGTGCCAGCAGAAGGGGTCCCGCACCTCAAGAGACCCAGTACTTC CASRRGPAPQETQYF
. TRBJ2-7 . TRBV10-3 TGTGCCATCAGTGAGTCGAGGGAGGCTTTCTACGAGCAGTACTTC CAISESREAFYEQYF
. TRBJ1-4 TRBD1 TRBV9 TGTGCCAGTTCCAGGGGGATCACAACTAATGAAAAACTGTTTTTT CASSRGITTNEKLFF
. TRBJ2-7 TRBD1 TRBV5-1 TGCGCCAGCAGCTTGGAAGCGACAGGGGGCTCCTACGAGCAGTACTTC CASSLEATGGSYEQYF
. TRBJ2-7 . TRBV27 TGTGCCAGCAGAGTAATGAACACCTACGAGCAGTACTTC CASRVMNTYEQYF
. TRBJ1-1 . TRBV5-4 TGTGCCAGCAGTCGGGGGAACACTGAAGCTTTCTTT CASSRGNTEAFF
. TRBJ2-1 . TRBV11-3 TGTGCCAGCAGCTCAGACAACTACAATGAGCAGTTCTTC CASSSDNYNEQFF
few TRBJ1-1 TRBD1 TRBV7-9 TGTGCCAGCAGCTCCAGGACAGGGATGAACACTGAAGCTTTCTTT CASSSRTGMNTEAFF
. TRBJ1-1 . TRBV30 TGTGCCTGGAGTGTCCCCGGACAGAATGAAGCTTTCTTT CAWSVPGQNEAFF
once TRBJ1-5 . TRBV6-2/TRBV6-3 TGTGCCAGCAGTCCCCACAGGGTAGAAAATCAGCCCCAGCATTTT CASSPHRVENQPQHF
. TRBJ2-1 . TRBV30 TGTGCCTGTATATCGGGAGCGAACAATGAGCAGTTCTTC CACISGANNEQFF
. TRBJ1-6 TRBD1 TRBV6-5 TGTGCCAGCAGTTACTCTGGGACAGGAGATTCACCCCTCCACTTT CASSYSGTGDSPLHF
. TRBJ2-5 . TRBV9 TGTGCCAGCAGCGTAGTGCCAGGGGCGTCCCAAGAGACCCAGTACTTC CASSVVPGASQETQYF
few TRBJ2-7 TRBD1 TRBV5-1 TGCGCCAGCAGCGTGACAGGGGAGGAGCAGTACTTC CASSVTGEEQYF
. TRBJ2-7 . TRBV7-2 TGTGCCAGCAGCTTAGTCCCAGCGGAGACCTACGAGCAGTACTTC CASSLVPAETYEQYF
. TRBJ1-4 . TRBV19 TGTGCCAGTAGTATAGCCAGGGGCGGCGAAAAACTGTTTTTT CASSIARGGEKLFF
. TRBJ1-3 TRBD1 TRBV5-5 TGTGCCAGCAGCTTGGTGTTGGGACAGGGAAGTCTTTCTGGAAACACCATATATTTT CASSLVLGQGSLSGNTIYF
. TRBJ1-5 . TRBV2 TGTGCCAGCCGCGGCAGCGGTTATCAGCCCCAGCATTTT CASRGSGYQPQHF
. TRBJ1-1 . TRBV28 TGTGCCAGCAGTTCCCGGGTCTTTTCGAACACTGAAGCTTTCTTT CASSSRVFSNTEAFF